The text below deals with one TCR beta chain. Its specificity is unknown. The record originates from a study of cytomegalovirus exposure and HLA in healthy donors. Overall study findings and caveats: No immune exposure information besides CMV serostatus was available.

Germline V gene lookup returns CDR1 MDHEN and CDR2 SYDVKM. The V end was cut by 5 bases, the J end by 1 base, with 9 bases between. The CDR3 loop spans 13 amino acids. The PCR was carried out with 60 Vbeta primers and 13 Jbeta primers. TCRdb keeps only in-frame clones here, not all; method: immunoSEQ multiplex PCR. The table has around 100,000 clones, 67% seen once. This sequence was found in a young man in good health and CMV-seropositive. The V call is TRBV28, the J call TRBJ2-7; D gene unclear. The material sequenced was PBMCs. CDR3 DNA: TGTGCCAGCAGTCCCGCCAGGTCCTACGAGCAGTACGTC. Its translation: CASSPARSYEQYV.